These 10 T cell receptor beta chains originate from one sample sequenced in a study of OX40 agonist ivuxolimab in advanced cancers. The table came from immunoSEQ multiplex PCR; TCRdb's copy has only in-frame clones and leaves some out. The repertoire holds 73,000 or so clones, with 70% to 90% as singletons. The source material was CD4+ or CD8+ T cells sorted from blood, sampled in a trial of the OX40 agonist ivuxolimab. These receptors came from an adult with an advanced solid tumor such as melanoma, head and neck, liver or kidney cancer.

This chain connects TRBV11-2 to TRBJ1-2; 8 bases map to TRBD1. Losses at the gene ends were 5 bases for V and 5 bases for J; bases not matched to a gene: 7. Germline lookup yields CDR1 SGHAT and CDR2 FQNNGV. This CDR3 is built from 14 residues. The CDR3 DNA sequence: TGTGCCAGCAGCGCAGCAGGGGGCCGGTATGGCTACACCTTC. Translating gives CASSAAGGRYGYTF.

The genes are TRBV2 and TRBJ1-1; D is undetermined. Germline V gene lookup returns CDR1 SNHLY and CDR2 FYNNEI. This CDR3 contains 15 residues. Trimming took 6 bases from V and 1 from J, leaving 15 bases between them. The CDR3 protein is CASRSANRRNTEAFF. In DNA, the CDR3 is TGTGCCAGCAGAAGTGCTAACAGAAGGAACACTGAAGCTTTCTTT.

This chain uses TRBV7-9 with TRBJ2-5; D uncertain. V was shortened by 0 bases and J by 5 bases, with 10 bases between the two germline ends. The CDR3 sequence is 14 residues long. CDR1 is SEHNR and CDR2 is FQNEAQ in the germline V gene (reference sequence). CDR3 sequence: CASSLAPPGETQYF. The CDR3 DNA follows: TGTGCCAGCAGCTTAGCCCCTCCCGGGGAGACCCAGTACTTC.

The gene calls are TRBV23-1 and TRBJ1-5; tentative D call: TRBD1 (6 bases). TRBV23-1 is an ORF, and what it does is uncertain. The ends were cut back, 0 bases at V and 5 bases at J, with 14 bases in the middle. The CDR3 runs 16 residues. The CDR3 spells CASSQSVPGEDQPQHF. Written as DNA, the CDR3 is TGCGCCAGCAGTCAATCGGTCCCAGGGGAGGATCAGCCCCAGCATTTT.

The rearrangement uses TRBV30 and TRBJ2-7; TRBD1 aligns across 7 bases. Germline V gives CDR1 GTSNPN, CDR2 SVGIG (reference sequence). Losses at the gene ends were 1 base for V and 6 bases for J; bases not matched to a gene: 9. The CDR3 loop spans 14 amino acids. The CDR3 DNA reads TGTGCCTGGAGTGACAGTCCCGGGACAGTCGAGCAGTACTTC. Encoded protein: CAWSDSPGTVEQYF.

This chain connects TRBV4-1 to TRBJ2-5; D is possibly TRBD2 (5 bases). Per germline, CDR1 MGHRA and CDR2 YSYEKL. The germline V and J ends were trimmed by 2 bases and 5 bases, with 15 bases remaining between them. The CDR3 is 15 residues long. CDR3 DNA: TGCGCCAGCAGCCAACCCGATCGAACGGGGGAGACCCAGTACTTC. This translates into CASSQPDRTGETQYF.

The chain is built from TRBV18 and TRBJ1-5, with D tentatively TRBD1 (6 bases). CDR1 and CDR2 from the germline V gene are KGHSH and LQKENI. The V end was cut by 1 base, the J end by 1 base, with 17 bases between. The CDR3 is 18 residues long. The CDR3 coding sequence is TGTGCCAGCTCACCACGGGGGAGGGGGGCATGGAGCAATCAGCCCCAGCATTTT. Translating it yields CASSPRGRGAWSNQPQHF.

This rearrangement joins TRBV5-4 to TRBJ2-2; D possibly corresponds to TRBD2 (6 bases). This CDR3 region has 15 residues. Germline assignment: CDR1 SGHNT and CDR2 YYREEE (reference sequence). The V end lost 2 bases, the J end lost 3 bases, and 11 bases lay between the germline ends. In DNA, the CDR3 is TGTGCCAGCAGCTTTGGAGGGGATGACACCGGGGAGCTGTTTTTT. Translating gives CASSFGGDDTGELFF.

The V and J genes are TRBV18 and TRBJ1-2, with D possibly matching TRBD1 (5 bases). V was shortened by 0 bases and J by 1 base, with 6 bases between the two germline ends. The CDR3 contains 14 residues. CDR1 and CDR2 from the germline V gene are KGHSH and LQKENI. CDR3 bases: TGTGCCAGCTCACCACCGGGGGGTAACTATGGCTACACCTTC. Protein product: CASSPPGGNYGYTF.

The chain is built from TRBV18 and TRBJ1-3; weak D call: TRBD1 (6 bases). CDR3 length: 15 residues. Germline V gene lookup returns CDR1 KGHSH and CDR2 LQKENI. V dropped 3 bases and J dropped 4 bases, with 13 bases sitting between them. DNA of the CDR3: TGTGCCAGCTCACCGATACAGGGTCAAGGAAACACCATATATTTT. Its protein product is CASSPIQGQGNTIYF.